Listed here are 20 T cell receptor beta chains from one sample, sequenced in a study of post-analysis software for immune sequencing data. No antigen has been assigned to these receptors. Incorporated into the TCR beta cDNA libraries were unique molecular identifiers, which served to reduce PCR and sequencing biases. TCRdb processed the PCR reads anew with MiXCR; each CDR3 protein has one entry. The profile shows roughly 650,000 distinct CDR3 sequences, over 45% of them singletons. General study findings and limits: There were five or six TRBV segments more frequent in patients than controls, and TRBV5-6, TRBV5-1 and TRBV20-1 were among them.

Sequencing input: blood. These TCRs come from a girl aged 2 to 9 with multiple sclerosis.

The J gene is TRBJ2-3, the V gene TRBV6-1; D gene unclear. Germline-derived CDR1 and CDR2 are MNHNS and SASEGT. V gave up 2 bases and J gave up 5 bases, with 14 bases separating them. This CDR3 spans 15 amino acids. The CDR3 loop reads CASSERKQVRDTQYF. The CDR3, as DNA: TGTGCCAGCAGTGAAAGGAAGCAGGTCAGAGATACGCAGTATTTT.

This chain links TRBV12-3 or TRBV12-4 with TRBJ1-1; tentatively, D is TRBD1 (6 bases). Deletions cut 6 bases from V and 6 bases from J, with 11 bases between. This CDR3 region has 12 residues. In DNA form, the CDR3 reads TGTGCCAGCAGCCATCAGGGGCCTGAAGCTTTCTTT. Translated, it gives CASSHQGPEAFF.

This clonotype was seen only once. The chain carries TRBV29-1 and TRBJ1-2, with a tentative D call TRBD1 (6 bases). V was trimmed by 7 bases and J by 4 bases, leaving 13 bases between them. The CDR3 is 12 amino acids. Germline V CDR1 and CDR2: SQVTM, ANQGSEA. The CDR3 is CSGRTGSYGYTF. The DNA for the CDR3 is TGCAGCGGCCGTACAGGGAGCTATGGCTACACCTTC.

Comments on this clonotype: A much larger clone lies a single base off, so this may be a read error. The V and J genes are TRBV6-4 and TRBJ2-1; D is perhaps TRBD1 or TRBD2 (5 bases each). CDR1 is MRHNA, CDR2 SNTAGT, per germline. V dropped 0 bases and J dropped 6 bases, with 9 bases sitting between them. The CDR3 contains 14 residues. CDR3 sequence reads: CASSDSGERNEQFF. The CDR3 DNA follows: TGTGCCAGCAGTGACTCGGGGGAACGCAATGAGCAGTTCTTC.

This chain connects TRBV14 to TRBJ1-1; tentatively, D is TRBD1 (6 bases). This CDR3 spans 12 amino acids. The ends were cut back, 5 bases at V and 7 bases at J, with 11 bases in the middle. Germline V gene sequence: CDR1 SGHDN, CDR2 FVKESK. This chain's CDR3 is CASSVQGREAFF. In DNA form, the CDR3 reads TGTGCCAGCAGCGTCCAGGGGCGTGAAGCTTTCTTT.

The V call is TRBV12-3 or TRBV12-4, the J call TRBJ1-4, with 7 positions matching TRBD1. V lost 4 bases to trimming and J lost 11 bases; unmatched junction nucleotides: 13. The CDR3 has 15 amino acids. The CDR3 loop reads CASSSGQGGAVKLFF. CDR3 in DNA: TGTGCCAGCAGTTCCGGTCAAGGGGGCGCGGTCAAACTGTTTTTT.

This clonotype showed up just a few times. The chain links TRBV12-3 or TRBV12-4 to TRBJ2-1; no clear D gene. V lost 3 bases and J 7 bases, leaving 16 bases between the germline ends. The CDR3 contains 15 residues. CDR3 DNA sequence: TGTGCCAGCAGTTTTCTTCGCGACTTGAGAAATGAGCAGTTCTTC. This translates into CASSFLRDLRNEQFF.

The rearrangement links TRBV29-1 to TRBJ2-7; D remains unclear. The CDR3 loop spans 14 amino acids. Trimming removed 4 bases from V and 3 bases from J, with 16 bases in between. Per the germline V gene, CDR1 is SQVTM and CDR2 is ANQGSEA. The CDR3 DNA follows: TGCAGCGTTGGAGAACACCGAGTTATCTACGAGCAGTACTTC. Protein product: CSVGEHRVIYEQYF.

In this sample, this clonotype turned up once. V usage is TRBV12-3 or TRBV12-4 and J usage is TRBJ2-3; D not certain. The CDR3 loop spans 15 amino acids. Deletions cut 7 bases from V and 3 bases from J, with 17 bases between. The CDR3 region is CASNKPGPATDTQYF. CDR3 in DNA: TGTGCCAGCAACAAACCGGGCCCGGCGACAGATACGCAGTATTTT.

This chain uses TRBV15 with TRBJ2-7; D is undetermined. The germline V and J ends were trimmed by 0 bases and 2 bases, with 5 bases remaining between them. The CDR3 has 13 residues. The V gene's germline CDR1 is LNHNV and CDR2 YYDKDF (reference sequence). The CDR3 nucleotides are TGTGCCACCAGCAGAGATTTAGCCTACGAGCAGTACTTC. The encoded protein is CATSRDLAYEQYF.

This chain joins TRBV30 and TRBJ2-7; tentatively, D is TRBD2 (6 bases). The J call is doubtful: the DNA matches TRBJ2-5 better. The CDR3 is 13 residues long. The germline V gene encodes CDR1 GTSNPN and CDR2 SVGIG (reference sequence). As DNA, the CDR3 is TGTGCCTGGAGTGTCGCGGGGATCGAGACCCAGTACTTC. Protein product: CAWSVAGIETQYF.

This chain links TRBV3-1 with TRBJ1-6; no clear D. Germline V CDR1 and CDR2: LGHDT, YNNKEL (reference sequence). CDR3 length: 14 residues. Trimming removed 1 base from V and 7 bases from J, with 8 bases in between. The CDR3 DNA is TGTGCCAGCAGCCAAGTACAAGGAAATTCACCCCTCCACTTT. This gives the protein CASSQVQGNSPLHF.

The chain couples TRBV29-1 to TRBJ1-1; tentatively, D is TRBD1 (6 bases). V lost 5 bases and J lost 4, with 17 bases in between. Germline-derived CDR1 and CDR2 are SQVTM and ANQGSEA. CDR3 size: 14 residues. CDR3 in amino acids: CSVKLQGSGTEAFF. CDR3 DNA sequence: TGCAGCGTTAAACTACAGGGATCCGGCACTGAAGCTTTCTTT.

This chain connects TRBV28 to TRBJ2-1; D is possibly TRBD1 or TRBD2 (5 bases each). Germline V gives CDR1 MDHEN, CDR2 SYDVKM. CDR3 length: 15 residues. V lost 6 bases, J lost 8 bases, and 20 bases lay in between. The CDR3 DNA sequence: TGTGCCAGCAGCCGACGCCCGGGACCCCAACATGAGCAGTTCTTC. The encoded protein is CASSRRPGPQHEQFF. The variable domain in full, with the rest retrieved from reference TRBV28 and TRBJ2-1, is DVKVTQSSRYLVKRTGEKVFLECVQDMDHENMFWYRQDPGLGLRLIYFSYDVKMKEKGDIPEGYSVSREKKERFSLILESASTNQTSMYLCASSRRPGPQHEQFFGPGTRLTVL.

The sample holds a few counts of this clonotype. J is TRBJ2-4 and V is TRBV12-3 or TRBV12-4; the D is unclear. The J call is doubtful: the DNA matches TRBJ2-7 better. The length of the CDR3 is 12 residues. CDR3 nucleotide sequence: TGTGCCAGCAGCAGGTATCAAGACGAGCAGTACTTC. Its translation: CASSRYQDEQYF.

The V call is TRBV18, the J call TRBJ1-1; unclear D gene. V was shortened by 5 bases and J by 1 base, with 14 bases between the two germline ends. The germline gives CDR1 KGHSH, CDR2 LQKENI. This CDR3 has 15 amino acids. The CDR3: CASSSPFTANTEAFF. Written as DNA, the CDR3 is TGTGCCAGCTCATCTCCATTCACGGCGAACACTGAAGCTTTCTTT.

Of note for this clonotype: The germline gene is not matched at one end of the junction; a read error may be the cause. CDR3 nucleotides: TGTGCCAGCAGCGACTGGGGGGTCAGGGGACGCAATGAGCAGTGCTTC. Residues: CASSDWGVRGRNEQCF. The rearrangement links TRBV7-2 to TRBJ2-1; the D call may be TRBD1 or TRBD2 (6 bases each). This CDR3 has 16 residues. CDR1 and CDR2 from the germline V gene are SGHTA and FQGNSA.

The chain links TRBV27 to TRBJ2-7, with a possible D match to TRBD2 (6 bases). Germline V gene lookup returns CDR1 MNHEY and CDR2 SMNVEV (reference sequence). V shed 4 bases and J shed 4 bases, with 14 bases lying between them. CDR3 length: 14 residues. This chain's CDR3 is CASSSGGPFYEQYF. The CDR3 nucleotides read TGTGCCAGCAGTTCCGGAGGGCCGTTTTACGAGCAGTACTTC.

The chain has TRBV20-1 and TRBJ2-3; 8 positions match TRBD2. V shed 3 bases and J 3 bases; nucleotides not matched to a gene: 14. Germline-derived CDR1 and CDR2 are DFQATT and SNEGSKA (reference sequence). The CDR3 contains 17 residues. CDR3 nucleotides: TGCAGTGCTAGGTATGCCCGGGAGGGCCTTTGGACAGATACGCAGTATTTT. This gives the protein CSARYAREGLWTDTQYF.

The chain uses TRBV7-8 and TRBJ1-6; 8 bases are shared with TRBD1. Looked up from germline, CDR1 is SGHVS and CDR2 is FQNEAQ. The trim removed 0 bases at V and 0 bases at J, leaving 4 bases unmatched. The CDR3 runs to 18 residues. In nucleotides, the CDR3 is TGTGCCAGCAGCTTAGCGAGGACAGGGAGCTCCTATAATTCACCCCTCCACTTT. Translated, it gives CASSLARTGSSYNSPLHF. Filled out from reference TRBV7-8 and TRBJ1-6, the complete variable domain reads GAGVSQSPRYKVAKRGQDVALRCDPISGHVSLFWYQQALGQGPEFLTYFQNEAQLDKSGLPSDRFFAERPEGSVSTLKIQRTQQEDSAVYLCASSLARTGSSYNSPLHFGNGTRLTVT.